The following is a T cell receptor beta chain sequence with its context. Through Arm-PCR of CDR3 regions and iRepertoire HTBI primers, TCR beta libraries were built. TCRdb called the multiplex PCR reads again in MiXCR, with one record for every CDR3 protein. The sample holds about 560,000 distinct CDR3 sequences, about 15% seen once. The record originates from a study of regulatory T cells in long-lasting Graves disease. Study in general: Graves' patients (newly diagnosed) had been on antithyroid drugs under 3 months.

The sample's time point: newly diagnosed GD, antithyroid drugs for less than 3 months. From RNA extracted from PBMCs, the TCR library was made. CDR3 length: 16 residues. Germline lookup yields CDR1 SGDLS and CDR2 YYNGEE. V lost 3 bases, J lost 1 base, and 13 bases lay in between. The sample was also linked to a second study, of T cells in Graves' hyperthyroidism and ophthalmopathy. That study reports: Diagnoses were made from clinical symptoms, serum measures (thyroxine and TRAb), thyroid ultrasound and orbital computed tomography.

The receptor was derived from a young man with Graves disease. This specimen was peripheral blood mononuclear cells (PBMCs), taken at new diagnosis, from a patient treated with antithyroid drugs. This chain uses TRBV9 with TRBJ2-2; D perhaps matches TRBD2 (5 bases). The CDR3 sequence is CASSGPQGLNTGELFF. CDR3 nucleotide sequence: TGTGCCAGCAGCGGCCCCCAAGGACTGAACACCGGGGAGCTGTTTTTT.